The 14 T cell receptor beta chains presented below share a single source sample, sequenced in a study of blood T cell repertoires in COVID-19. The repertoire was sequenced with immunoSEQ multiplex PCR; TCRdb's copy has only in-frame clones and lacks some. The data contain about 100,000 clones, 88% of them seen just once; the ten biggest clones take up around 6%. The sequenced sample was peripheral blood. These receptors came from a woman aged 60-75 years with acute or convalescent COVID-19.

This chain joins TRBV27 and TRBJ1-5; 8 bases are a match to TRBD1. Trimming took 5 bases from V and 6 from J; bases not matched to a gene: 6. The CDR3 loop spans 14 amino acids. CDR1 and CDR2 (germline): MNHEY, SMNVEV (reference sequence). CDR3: CASSTSGGIQPQHF. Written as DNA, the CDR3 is TGTGCCAGCAGTACGTCAGGGGGCATTCAGCCCCAGCATTTT.

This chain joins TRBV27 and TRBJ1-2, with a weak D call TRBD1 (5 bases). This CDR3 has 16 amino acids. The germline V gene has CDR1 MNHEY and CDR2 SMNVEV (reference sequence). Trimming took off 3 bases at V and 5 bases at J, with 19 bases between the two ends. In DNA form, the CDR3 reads TGTGCCAGCAGTTTGGGGCAGGGCGTACCGATTTATGGCTACACCTTC. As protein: CASSLGQGVPIYGYTF.

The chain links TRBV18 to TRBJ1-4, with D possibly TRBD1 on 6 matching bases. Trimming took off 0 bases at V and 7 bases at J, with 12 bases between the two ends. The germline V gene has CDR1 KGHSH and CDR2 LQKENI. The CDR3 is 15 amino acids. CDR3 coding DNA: TGTGCCAGCTCACCACCGTCCAGGGGCGGTGAAAAACTGTTTTTT. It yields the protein CASSPPSRGGEKLFF.

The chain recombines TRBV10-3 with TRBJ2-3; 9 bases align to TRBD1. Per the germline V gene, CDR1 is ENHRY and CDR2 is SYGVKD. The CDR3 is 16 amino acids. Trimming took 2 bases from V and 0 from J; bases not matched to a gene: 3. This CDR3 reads CAISETGTGSTDTQYF. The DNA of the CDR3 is TGTGCCATCAGTGAGACTGGGACAGGGAGCACAGATACGCAGTATTTT.

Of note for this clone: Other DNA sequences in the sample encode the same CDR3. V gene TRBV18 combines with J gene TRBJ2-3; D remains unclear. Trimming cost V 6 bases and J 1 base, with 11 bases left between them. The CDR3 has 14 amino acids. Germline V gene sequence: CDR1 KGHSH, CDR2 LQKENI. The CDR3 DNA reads TGTGCCAGCTCCCTCCGACGGGGCACAGATACGCAGTATTTT. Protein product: CASSLRRGTDTQYF.

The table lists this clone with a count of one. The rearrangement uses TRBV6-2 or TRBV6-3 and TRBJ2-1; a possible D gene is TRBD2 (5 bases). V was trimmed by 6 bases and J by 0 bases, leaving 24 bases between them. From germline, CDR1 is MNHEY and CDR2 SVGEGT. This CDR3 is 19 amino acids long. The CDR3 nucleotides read TGTGCCAGCAGCCCTCGGCGGGCGGCCACCTTGAGCTCCTACAATGAGCAGTTCTTC. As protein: CASSPRRAATLSSYNEQFF.

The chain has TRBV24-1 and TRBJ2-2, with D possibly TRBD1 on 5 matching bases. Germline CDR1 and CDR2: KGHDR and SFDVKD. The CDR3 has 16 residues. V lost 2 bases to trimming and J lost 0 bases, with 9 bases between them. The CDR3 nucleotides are TGTGCCACCAGTGATTCAGGGATCCCGAACACCGGGGAGCTGTTTTTT. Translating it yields CATSDSGIPNTGELFF.

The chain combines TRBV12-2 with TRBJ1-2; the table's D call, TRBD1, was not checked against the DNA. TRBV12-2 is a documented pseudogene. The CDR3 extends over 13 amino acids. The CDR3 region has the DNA TGTGCAAGTCGCCCGGGACAGGTCTATGGCTACACCTTC. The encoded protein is CASRPGQVYGYTF.

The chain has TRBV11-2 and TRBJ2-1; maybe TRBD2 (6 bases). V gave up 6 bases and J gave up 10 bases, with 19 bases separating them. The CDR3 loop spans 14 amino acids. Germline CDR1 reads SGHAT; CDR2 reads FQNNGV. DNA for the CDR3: TGTGCCAGCAGTCCAATCGGGGGAGTCTACGAGCAGTTCTTC. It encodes CASSPIGGVYEQFF. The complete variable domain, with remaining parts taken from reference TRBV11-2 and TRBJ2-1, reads EAGVAQSPRYKIIEKRQSVAFWCNPISGHATLYWYQQILGQGPKLLIQFQNNGVVDDSQLPKDRFSAERLKGVDSTLKIQPAKLEDSAVYLCASSPIGGVYEQFFGPGTRLTVL.

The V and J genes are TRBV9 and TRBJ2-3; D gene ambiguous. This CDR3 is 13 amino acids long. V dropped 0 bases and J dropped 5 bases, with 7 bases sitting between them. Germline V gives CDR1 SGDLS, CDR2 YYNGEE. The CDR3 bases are TGTGCCAGCAGCGTAGTCCCTCGAGATACGCAGTATTTT. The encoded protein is CASSVVPRDTQYF.

The CDR3 here is CASSLWSTTANYGYTF. Here the CDR3 DNA reads TGTGCCAGCAGTTTATGGTCTACAACAGCTAACTATGGCTACACCTTC. This chain joins TRBV28 and TRBJ1-2; D is unresolved. Germline V gene lookup returns CDR1 MDHEN and CDR2 SYDVKM. Trimming left V 0 bases short and J 0 bases short, with 11 bases between. There are 16 residues in the CDR3.

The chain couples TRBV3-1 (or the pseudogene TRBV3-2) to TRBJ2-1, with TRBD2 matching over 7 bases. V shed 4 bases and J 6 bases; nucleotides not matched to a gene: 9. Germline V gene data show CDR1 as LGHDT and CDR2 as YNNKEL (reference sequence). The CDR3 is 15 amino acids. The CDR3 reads CASSRGLLAPNEQFF. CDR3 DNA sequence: TGTGCCAGCAGCCGAGGGTTACTAGCGCCCAATGAGCAGTTCTTC.

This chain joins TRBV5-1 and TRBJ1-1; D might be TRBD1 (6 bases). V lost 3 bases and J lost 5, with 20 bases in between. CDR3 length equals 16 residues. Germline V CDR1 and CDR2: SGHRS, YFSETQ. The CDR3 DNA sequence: TGCGCCAGCAGCTCGGACAGCCTAACGCTCGGGACTGAAGCTTTCTTT. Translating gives CASSSDSLTLGTEAFF.

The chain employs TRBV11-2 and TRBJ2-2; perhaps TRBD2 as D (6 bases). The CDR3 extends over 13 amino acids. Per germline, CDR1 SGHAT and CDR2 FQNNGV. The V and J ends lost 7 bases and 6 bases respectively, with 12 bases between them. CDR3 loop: CASTLSGAGELFF. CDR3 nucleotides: TGTGCCAGCACCCTTTCGGGGGCCGGGGAGCTGTTTTTT.